Here is one T cell receptor (beta chain) with its context. As yet, its antigen is unknown. Expansion with viral peptide pools was applied to antigen-specific CD4+ T cells by the ViraFEST assay prior to sequencing. Isolating CD4+ T cells followed approximately 11 days of culture. The person had a PCR-confirmed SARS-CoV-2 infection during March to December 2020. The authors replaced half the medium with IL-2 medium on days 3 and 7. The data stem from a study of vaccination effects on CD4 cells after COVID-19. Overall study: Of the BNT162b2 and mRNA-1273 vaccines, participants received two doses of one or the other. The study, taken as a whole, reports: Clones induced by infection and by vaccine showed marked clonal contraction late after vaccination.

Some clones are missing from TCRdb's copy, which holds only in-frame ones; the method was immunoSEQ multiplex PCR. The sample holds about 26,000 clones, around 78% seen once. The CDR3 covers 16 residues. V trimming: 10 bases; J trimming: 6 bases; junction bases outside the gene matches: 20. CDR1 and CDR2 (germline): MNHEY, SMNVEV (reference sequence). This chain joins TRBV27 and TRBJ2-7; 8 bases align to TRBD1. Sequenced here: CD4+ T cells from PBMCs cultured with HCoV-NL63 spike peptides, sampled before COVID-19 vaccination. This TCR was sampled from a human donor who had a prior SARS-CoV-2 infection. CDR3 sequence reads: CANSSSPHKDRGEQYF. The CDR3 DNA reads TGTGCCAATTCGAGCTCCCCGCACAAAGACAGGGGCGAGCAGTACTTC.